This TCR beta chain was observed in a study of T cell repertoires in cytomegalovirus infection. The CDR3 is 13 amino acids. V lost 2 bases to trimming and J lost 6 bases, with 9 bases between them. Per the germline V gene, CDR1 is ENHRY and CDR2 is SYGVKD. This clonotype occurred a few times. Its antigen is undetermined. MiXCR was run by TCRdb on the reads, yielding one entry per CDR3 protein. This table holds 310,000 or so distinct CDR3 sequences, 20% to 30% found once. The V call is TRBV10-3, the J call TRBJ2-3; the D is unclear. The sequence came from a human donor in good health (CMV status not recorded). Some clones in this sample may be carry-over from other donors' samples. The source was cultured PBMCs, collected from culture after CMV antigen stimulation. CDR3 loop: CAISEPRADTQYF. CDR3 coding DNA: TGTGCCATCAGTGAGCCTAGGGCGGATACGCAGTATTTT.